The present TCR beta chain was sequenced within a study of blood T cell repertoires in COVID-19. Seattle enrolled patients during active infection and tracked them longitudinally. Assay: immunoSEQ multiplex PCR; the TCRdb copy retains only in-frame clones and omits some. Of about 100,000 clones listed, around 90% are singletons. Per germline, CDR1 SGHTS and CDR2 YDEGEE. The CDR3 loop spans 15 amino acids. Trimming took off 2 bases at V and 3 bases at J, with 12 bases between the two ends. The J gene is TRBJ1-5, the V gene TRBV5-8; D is ambiguous. The source material was peripheral blood. The origin of this receptor is a man aged 18-30 years with COVID-19, enrolled during active disease. The CDR3 DNA is TGTGCCAGCAGCTTTAGAAGGAGGGCCAATCAGCCCCAGCATTTT. Translated: CASSFRRRANQPQHF.